The clone carrying this T cell receptor (beta chain) was found once. This entry belongs to a study of blood T cell repertoires in COVID-19. Authors' processing steps: Amplifying reference gene primers gave estimates of nucleated cell counts. The table came from immunoSEQ multiplex PCR; TCRdb's copy has only in-frame clones and leaves some out. V and J calls and clone size come straight from that table; D and trimming were deduced from the DNA. The data hold roughly 350,000 clones, with around 87% observed a single time. Per the germline V gene, CDR1 is MNHEY and CDR2 is SVGAGI. CDR3 size: 12 residues. Trimming took off 7 bases at V and 4 bases at J, with 11 bases between the two ends.

The sequence derives from a woman aged 30 to 39 with COVID-19, enrolled during active disease. Sequenced input: peripheral blood. The chain couples TRBV6-5 to TRBJ2-7; D is possibly TRBD2 (5 bases). In DNA, the CDR3 is TGTGCCAGCATTGGACTTATTTACGAGCAGTACTTC. This codes for CASIGLIYEQYF.